This TCR beta chain was recovered during a study of T cells in Graves' hyperthyroidism and ophthalmopathy. Study-level points and caveats: Separation of ophthalmopathy from stable hyperthyroidism was achieved by a 13 V-J model.

This CDR3 is 14 amino acids long. Germline V gives CDR1 MNHNS, CDR2 SASEGT. Trimming at V came to 7 bases and at J to 8 bases, leaving 7 bases not matched to a gene. Together with thyroid ultrasound, orbital computed tomography, serum thyroxine and TRAb, clinical symptoms were used for diagnoses. This clonotype was recorded at least ten times. The antigen is not known. RNA transcripts were the template for amplifying TCR beta CDR3 regions. First-round RT-PCR of the TCR CDR3 relied on the HTBI primer set. TCRdb independently ran MiXCR on the multiplex PCR reads; one entry per CDR3 protein. Of approximately 720,000 distinct CDR3 sequences listed, around 20% are singletons.

The receptor was isolated from a woman aged 45 to 65 with Graves' hyperthyroidism that later progressed to Graves' ophthalmopathy. The chain is built from TRBV6-1 and TRBJ1-4; 10 nucleotides agree with TRBD1. The specimen was blood. The CDR3 sequence: CASTPGQGNEKLFF. The CDR3 nucleotides read TGTGCCAGCACCCCGGGACAGGGGAACGAAAAACTGTTTTTT.